These T cell receptor beta chains were read from a single sample in a study of T cell changes during pregnancy in multiple sclerosis. TCRdb's table, derived via immunoSEQ multiplex PCR, lists solely in-frame clones and lacks some. The data contain about 62,000 clones, around 93% of them singletons. The sample in question was CD8+ T cells from peripheral blood mononuclear cells, obtained in the second trimester of pregnancy. The receptors here all came from a female donor with multiple sclerosis, enrolled in a pregnancy study. CDR3s include the opening cysteine and the closing phenylalanine or tryptophan.

v_gene: TRBV27; j_gene: TRBJ1-4; CDR3aa: CASGDRGSFGEKLFF
v_gene: TRBV28; j_gene: TRBJ2-7; CDR3aa: CASSLRASGYEQYF
v_gene: TRBV6-6; j_gene: TRBJ1-1; CDR3aa: CASSYSRGNTEAFF
v_gene: TRBV4-1; j_gene: TRBJ2-1; CDR3aa: CASSQGLAGVDEQFF
v_gene: TRBV27; j_gene: TRBJ1-2; CDR3aa: CASSLSKTAHYGYTF
v_gene: TRBV7-6; j_gene: TRBJ1-1; CDR3aa: CASSHRGRDEAFF
v_gene: TRBV10-1; j_gene: TRBJ2-3; CDR3aa: CASSEGHSSTDTQYF
v_gene: TRBV7-9; j_gene: TRBJ1-1; CDR3aa: CASSPALRVTEAFF
v_gene: TRBV11-2; j_gene: TRBJ2-3; CDR3aa: CASSFSGGTDTQYF
v_gene: TRBV19; j_gene: TRBJ2-7; CDR3aa: CASSMGTGSYEQYF
v_gene: TRBV27; j_gene: TRBJ1-2; CDR3aa: CASSLSTGQGANYGYTF
v_gene: TRBV27; j_gene: TRBJ1-1; CDR3aa: CASSLGRNTEAFF
v_gene: TRBV15; j_gene: TRBJ2-7; CDR3aa: CATGGQGAVYEQYF
v_gene: TRBV5-6; j_gene: TRBJ1-5; CDR3aa: CASSLGQASQPQHF
v_gene: TRBV4-1; j_gene: TRBJ2-7; CDR3aa: CASSSRGGYEQYF
v_gene: TRBV9; j_gene: TRBJ2-1; CDR3aa: CASSATSGGYNEQFF
v_gene: TRBV7-9; j_gene: TRBJ2-2; CDR3aa: CASSSTAGELFF
v_gene: TRBV27; j_gene: TRBJ2-1; CDR3aa: CASSLSSGGGFGQFF
v_gene: TRBV19; j_gene: TRBJ2-1; CDR3aa: CASSILSGSYNEQFF
v_gene: TRBV2; j_gene: TRBJ2-5; CDR3aa: CASSDPYDFTGQEQETQYF
v_gene: TRBV11-2; j_gene: TRBJ2-1; CDR3aa: CASSFRTSGNEQFF
v_gene: TRBV7-9; j_gene: TRBJ2-6; CDR3aa: CASSLQGTPGANVLTF
v_gene: TRBV27; j_gene: TRBJ2-1; CDR3aa: CASSFGRGNEQFF